One and the same sample provided the 27 T cell receptor beta chains below, sequenced in a study of T cell responses to AZD1222 COVID-19 vaccine. Assay used: immunoSEQ multiplex PCR; TCRdb lists only in-frame clones, some missing. The data hold around 140,000 clones, with roughly 87% observed a single time. The input for sequencing was peripheral blood, taken 28 days after the second AZD1222 dose. All receptors derive from an adult who received the AZD1222 COVID-19 vaccine.

The chain uses TRBV29-1 and TRBJ2-5, with TRBD2 as a possible D gene (6 bases). Trimming took 3 bases from V and 0 from J, leaving 20 bases between them. Germline V lookup: CDR1 SQVTM, CDR2 ANQGSEA. This CDR3 contains 17 residues. This CDR3 is CSVEGVWEGGDQETQYF. CDR3 nucleotide sequence: TGCAGCGTTGAGGGGGTTTGGGAAGGAGGGGACCAAGAGACCCAGTACTTC.

J is TRBJ1-2 and V is TRBV7-3; perhaps TRBD1 as D (6 bases). V gave up 5 bases and J gave up 7 bases, with 17 bases separating them. CDR1 and CDR2 from the germline V gene are SGHTA and FQGTGA. The CDR3 has 14 amino acids. The CDR3 DNA sequence: TGTGCCAGCAGCCCCAGCGGCGGAGGGGGTGGCTACACCTTC. Its translation is CASSPSGGGGGYTF.

This sequence joins TRBV23-1 and TRBJ1-5, with no clear D. TRBV23-1 counts as an open reading frame of uncertain function. V was clipped by 3 bases and J by 2 bases, with 8 bases between them. This CDR3 has 14 residues. The CDR3 region is CASSHSPCNQPQHF. The DNA for the CDR3 is TGCGCCAGCAGTCACAGCCCATGCAATCAGCCCCAGCATTTT.

The V call is TRBV7-2, the J call TRBJ2-1; 7 bases line up with TRBD2. The CDR3 loop spans 16 amino acids. V dropped 4 bases and J dropped 2; count of bases not matched to a gene: 8. CDR1 is SGHTA and CDR2 is FQGNSA in the germline V gene. CDR3 bases: TGTGCCAGCAGCTCCACAATTGGACTAGCCTACAATGAGCAGTTCTTC. This encodes CASSSTIGLAYNEQFF.

The table lists this clone with a count of one. Distinct nucleotide sequences in the sample also encode this CDR3. This chain links TRBV9 with TRBJ2-1; no firm D call. Trimming shortened V by 0 bases and J by 0 bases, and 7 bases separated the two germline ends. In germline, CDR1 is SGDLS, CDR2 YYNGEE. This CDR3 has 15 amino acids. The CDR3: CASSVGRGSYNEQFF. The CDR3 DNA is TGTGCCAGCAGCGTAGGGAGAGGCTCCTACAATGAGCAGTTCTTC.

The CDR3 loop reads CATSRRRWGPEETQYF. The CDR3 nucleotides are TGTGCCACCAGTCGCCGCCGGTGGGGGCCGGAGGAGACCCAGTACTTC. The V call is TRBV24-1, the J call TRBJ2-5; D may be TRBD1 (6 bases). In germline, CDR1 is KGHDR, CDR2 SFDVKD. Deletions cut 6 bases from V and 5 bases from J, with 21 bases between. CDR3 length: 16 residues.

This rearrangement joins TRBV5-1 to TRBJ2-1; 11 bases map to TRBD1. CDR1 and CDR2 from the germline V gene are SGHRS and YFSETQ. The V segment lost 4 bases and the J segment 2 bases; nucleotides outside the gene matches: 5. The CDR3 consists of 16 residues. The DNA of the CDR3 is TGCGCCAGCAGCCAGACGGGACAGGGGGCCTACAATGAGCAGTTCTTC. Translated: CASSQTGQGAYNEQFF.

The chain links TRBV7-8 to TRBJ2-1; no definite D call. Trimming took off 5 bases at V and 7 bases at J, with 9 bases between the two ends. CDR1 and CDR2 from the germline V gene are SGHVS and FQNEAQ. This CDR3 region has 12 residues. The CDR3 sequence is CASSPGRNEQFF. Written as DNA, the CDR3 is TGTGCCAGCAGCCCCGGAAGAAATGAGCAGTTCTTC.

This clone was seen once. The chain carries TRBV29-1 and TRBJ1-1; D uncertain. Germline assignment: CDR1 SQVTM and CDR2 ANQGSEA. Trimming took 8 bases from V and 4 from J, leaving 17 bases between them. There are 13 residues in the CDR3. CDR3 bases: TGCAGCATTAGGATCTTCGAGGGCACTGAAGCTTTCTTT. Translation gives CSIRIFEGTEAFF.

V gene TRBV15 combines with J gene TRBJ2-1; D is uncertain. Germline values: CDR1 LNHNV, CDR2 YYDKDF (reference sequence). The CDR3 has 15 amino acids. Trimming left V 0 bases short and J 0 bases short, with 6 bases between. In DNA, the CDR3 is TGTGCCACCAGCAGAGATTTAAGCTCCTACAATGAGCAGTTCTTC. Its protein product is CATSRDLSSYNEQFF. Combining the CDR3 with reference TRBV15 and TRBJ2-1 gives the whole variable domain DAMVIQNPRYQVTQFGKPVTLSCSQTLNHNVMYWYQQKSSQAPKLLFHYYDKDFNNEADTPDNFQSRRPNTSFCFLDIRSPGLGDTAMYLCATSRDLSSYNEQFFGPGTRLTVL.

This chain joins TRBV10-3 and TRBJ1-5, with D maybe TRBD1 (6 bases). The germline V gene has CDR1 ENHRY and CDR2 SYGVKD. V lost 0 bases and J 7 bases, leaving 13 bases between the germline ends. This CDR3 spans 15 amino acids. For the CDR3, the DNA is TGTGCCATCAGTGAGTCGTTGGGGGGGCGACAGCCCCAGCATTTT. It specifies CAISESLGGRQPQHF.

The DNA of the CDR3 is TGTGCCAGCAGCCTAGACAGCTCTGGAAACACCATATATTTT. The encoded protein is CASSLDSSGNTIYF. The J gene is TRBJ1-3, the V gene TRBV9; D may be TRBD1 (5 bases). This CDR3 contains 14 residues. V was shortened by 4 bases and J by 0 bases, with 8 bases between the two germline ends. Per germline, CDR1 SGDLS and CDR2 YYNGEE.

This sequence joins TRBV7-8 and TRBJ2-7, with 7 bases fitting TRBD1. V shed 1 base, J shed 0 bases, and the junction held 9 bases outside the gene matches. This CDR3 is 17 amino acids long. Germline CDR1 and CDR2: SGHVS and FQNEAQ. The CDR3 DNA is TGTGCCAGCAGCTTAGGAACCCCGTGGGACAGCTCCTACGAGCAGTACTTC. Translating gives CASSLGTPWDSSYEQYF.

V is TRBV19 and J is TRBJ2-7, with D perhaps matching TRBD1 or TRBD2 (5 bases each). Germline-derived CDR1 and CDR2 are LNHDA and SQIVND (reference sequence). The ends were cut back, 5 bases at V and 2 bases at J, with 10 bases in the middle. CDR3 length: 13 residues. CDR3: CASSDKGPYEQYF. For the CDR3, the DNA is TGTGCCAGTAGTGATAAGGGACCCTACGAGCAGTACTTC.

The chain recombines TRBV5-1 with TRBJ2-3; 8 bases fit TRBD2. The CDR3 loop spans 15 amino acids. Losses at the gene ends were 4 bases for V and 1 base for J; bases not matched to a gene: 5. CDR1 and CDR2 (germline): SGHRS, YFSETQ. This chain's CDR3 is CASSPTSERTDTQYF. CDR3 bases: TGCGCCAGCAGCCCGACTAGCGAGCGCACAGATACGCAGTATTTT.

The chain carries TRBV9 and TRBJ1-1; D may be TRBD1 (5 bases). Trimming took 0 bases from V and 5 from J, leaving 14 bases between them. CDR1 is SGDLS and CDR2 is YYNGEE in the germline V gene. This CDR3 has 15 residues. The CDR3 region has the DNA TGTGCCAGCAGCGTAGGTGGGGGAGGTATGACTGAAGCTTTCTTT. Protein sequence: CASSVGGGGMTEAFF.

The chain uses TRBV12-5 and TRBJ1-1; D is uncertain. The V and J ends lost 1 base and 1 base respectively, with 4 bases between them. The CDR3 is made up of 13 amino acids. Per germline, CDR1 LGHNT and CDR2 FRNRAP. CDR3 region: CASGLGRNTEAFF. CDR3 nucleotides: TGTGCTAGTGGTTTGGGGAGGAACACTGAAGCTTTCTTT.

This chain links TRBV5-1 with TRBJ2-7; TRBD1 agrees at 7 bases. Germline trimming cut 4 bases from V and 3 bases from J; bases unmatched to any gene: 10. Germline V CDR1 and CDR2: SGHRS, YFSETQ. This CDR3 is 15 amino acids long. This CDR3 is CASSPGTARGYEQYF. DNA for the CDR3: TGCGCCAGCAGCCCGGGGACAGCCCGGGGCTACGAGCAGTACTTC.

V is TRBV3-1 (or the pseudogene TRBV3-2) and J is TRBJ2-3, with D perhaps assigned TRBD1 or TRBD2 (6 bases each). The CDR3 totals 14 residues. The V gene's germline CDR1 is LGHDT and CDR2 YNNKEL (reference sequence). The V gene lost 4 bases and the J gene lost 4 bases, with 12 bases spanning the gap. In DNA, the CDR3 is TGTGCCAGCAGCCTGGTTGGGGGGCCAGATACGCAGTATTTT. Amino acids: CASSLVGGPDTQYF.

This clone came up once. The rearrangement uses TRBV18 and TRBJ2-6; D call uncertain. From germline, CDR1 is KGHSH and CDR2 LQKENI. Trimming took 4 bases from V and 0 from J, leaving 10 bases between them. The CDR3 covers 16 residues. CDR3 sequence reads: CASSLMTRSGANVLTF. DNA of the CDR3: TGTGCCAGCTCACTAATGACACGCTCTGGGGCCAACGTCCTGACTTTC.

The chain links TRBV9 to TRBJ2-7, with TRBD1 as a possible D gene (6 bases). Between the trimmed V and J ends, which lost 0 bases and 2 bases, there was a span of 9 bases. CDR3 length: 14 residues. Germline assignment: CDR1 SGDLS and CDR2 YYNGEE. Here the CDR3 reads CASSVGQAPYEQYF. In DNA, the CDR3 is TGTGCCAGCAGCGTAGGACAGGCCCCCTACGAGCAGTACTTC.

This chain uses TRBV29-1 with TRBJ2-7; the D is unclear. Trimming removed 4 bases at V and 2 bases at J, with 9 bases between. This CDR3 is built from 12 residues. The V gene's germline CDR1 is SQVTM and CDR2 ANQGSEA. CDR3 in amino acids: CSVVPGPYEQYF. CDR3 DNA: TGCAGCGTTGTCCCCGGTCCCTACGAGCAGTACTTC.

The V gene is TRBV7-2, the J gene TRBJ2-1, with 8 bases matching TRBD1. The V segment lost 7 bases and the J segment 4 bases; nucleotides outside the gene matches: 6. The V gene's germline CDR1 is SGHTA and CDR2 FQGNSA. This CDR3 is built from 14 residues. The CDR3 region has the DNA TGTGCCAGCACCGCGGGACAGGTGTACAATGAGCAGTTCTTC. It specifies CASTAGQVYNEQFF. The full variable domain, its missing parts supplied by reference TRBV7-2 and TRBJ2-1, is GAGVSQSPSNKVTEKGKDVELRCDPISGHTALYWYRQSLGQGLEFLIYFQGNSAPDKSGLPSDRFSAERTGGSVSTLTIQRTQQEDSAVYLCASTAGQVYNEQFFGPGTRLTVL.

The chain combines TRBV11-3 with TRBJ2-1; D possibly corresponds to TRBD1 (5 bases). This CDR3 has 14 residues. From germline, CDR1 is SGHNT and CDR2 YENEEA. V gave up 2 bases and J gave up 6 bases, with 11 bases separating them. The CDR3: CASSLRGSGNEQFF. The CDR3 nucleotides are TGTGCCAGCAGCTTAAGGGGCTCCGGCAATGAGCAGTTCTTC. Complete variable domain (other parts from reference TRBV11-3 and TRBJ2-1): EAGVVQSPRYKIIEKKQPVAFWCNPISGHNTLYWYLQNLGQGPELLIRYENEEAVDDSQLPKDRFSAERLKGVDSTLKIQPAELGDSAVYLCASSLRGSGNEQFFGPGTRLTVL.

The V and J genes are TRBV11-2 and TRBJ2-7, with TRBD1 matching 7 bases. Trimming cost V 5 bases and J 1 base; bases outside gene matches: 17. The CDR3 has 18 residues. CDR1 and CDR2 (germline): SGHAT, FQNNGV. The CDR3 protein is CASSPLRSTGDGSYEQYF. The CDR3 nucleotides are TGTGCCAGCAGCCCCCTTCGCTCCACAGGGGACGGATCCTACGAGCAGTACTTC.

CDR3 region: CASSPYPRGGSNTGELFF. CDR3 nucleotide sequence: TGTGCCAGCAGTCCATACCCTAGAGGCGGGAGTAACACCGGGGAGCTGTTTTTT. The genes are TRBV6-2 or TRBV6-3 and TRBJ2-2; TRBD2 matches 7 bases. V lost 5 bases to trimming and J lost 2 bases; unmatched junction nucleotides: 14. This CDR3 is built from 18 residues. Germline V gives CDR1 MNHEY, CDR2 SVGEGT.

This clone has only one observation. The chain has TRBV6-1 and TRBJ1-3, with D maybe TRBD1 (5 bases). CDR1 is MNHNS, CDR2 SASEGT, per germline. This CDR3 comprises 14 residues. V shed 5 bases and J shed 2 bases, with 10 bases lying between them. CDR3 loop: CASSLPGPGNTIYF. The DNA for the CDR3 is TGTGCCAGCAGTCTACCGGGGCCTGGAAACACCATATATTTT.